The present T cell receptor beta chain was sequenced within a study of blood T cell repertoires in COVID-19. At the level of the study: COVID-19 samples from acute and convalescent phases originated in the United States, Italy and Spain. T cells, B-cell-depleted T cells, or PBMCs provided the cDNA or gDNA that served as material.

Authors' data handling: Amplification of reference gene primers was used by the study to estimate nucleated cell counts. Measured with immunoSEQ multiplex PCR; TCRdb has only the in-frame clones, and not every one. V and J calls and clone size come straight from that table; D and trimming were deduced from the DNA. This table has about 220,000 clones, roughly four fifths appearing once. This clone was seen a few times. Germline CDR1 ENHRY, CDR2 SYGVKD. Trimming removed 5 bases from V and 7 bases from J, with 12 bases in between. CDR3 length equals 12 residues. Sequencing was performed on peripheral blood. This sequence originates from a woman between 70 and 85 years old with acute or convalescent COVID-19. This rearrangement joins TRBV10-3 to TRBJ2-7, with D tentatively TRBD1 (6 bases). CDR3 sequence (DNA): TGTGCCATCAGTACAGGGAAGCAGGAGCAGTACTTC. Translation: CAISTGKQEQYF.